Following are 9 T cell receptor beta chains from one sample sequenced in a study of cytomegalovirus exposure and HLA in healthy donors. This table comes from immunoSEQ multiplex PCR, and its TCRdb copy is limited to in-frame clones, with some not included. The sample has 300,000 to 400,000 clones, around 90% seen once; the top ten hold over 0.9%. The sequencing input was PBMCs. The receptors derive from a man aged 25 to 40 in good health and CMV-seronegative.

J is TRBJ1-2 and V is TRBV30; tentatively, D is TRBD1 (5 bases). This CDR3 contains 15 residues. Germline-derived CDR1 and CDR2 are GTSNPN and SVGIG (reference sequence). V was clipped by 6 bases and J by 3 bases, with 20 bases between them. CDR3 loop: CACLEWGGSHYGYTF. Written as DNA, the CDR3 is TGTGCCTGCCTGGAATGGGGGGGGTCTCACTATGGCTACACCTTC. Using reference TRBV30 and TRBJ1-2 for the parts outside the CDR3, the full variable domain is SQTIHQWPATLVQPVGSPLSLECTVEGTSNPNLYWYRQAAGRGLQLLFYSVGIGQISSEVPQNLSASRPQDRQFILSSKKLLLSDSGFYLCACLEWGGSHYGYTFGSGTRLTVV.

This chain connects TRBV5-1 to TRBJ1-4; 8 positions agree with TRBD1. Trimming at V came to 0 bases and at J to 1 base, leaving 11 bases not matched to a gene. CDR3 length equals 19 residues. CDR1 and CDR2 from the germline V gene are SGHRS and YFSETQ. The DNA of the CDR3 is TGCGCCAGCAGCTTGGGAGGACAGGGAAGGATGTTAACTAATGAAAAACTGTTTTTT. Residues: CASSLGGQGRMLTNEKLFF.

The chain combines TRBV9 with TRBJ2-3; unclear D gene. Germline V gives CDR1 SGDLS, CDR2 YYNGEE. V was shortened by 0 bases and J by 3 bases, with 8 bases between the two germline ends. This CDR3 contains 14 residues. The CDR3, as DNA: TGTGCCAGCAGCGTAGATAGCCCAACAGATACGCAGTATTTT. Its translation is CASSVDSPTDTQYF.

The V and J genes are TRBV5-6 and TRBJ2-1; D unclear. The CDR3 consists of 13 residues. Per the germline V gene, CDR1 is SGHDT and CDR2 is YYEEEE. The V end lost 3 bases, the J end lost 10 bases, and 14 bases lay between the germline ends. CDR3 sequence (DNA): TGTGCCAGCAGCTCACTACCCGGTTGGGAGCAGTTCTTC. This sequence encodes CASSSLPGWEQFF.

This chain uses TRBV5-1 with TRBJ2-7; 10 bases fit TRBD1. The germline V gene has CDR1 SGHRS and CDR2 YFSETQ. CDR3 length equals 14 residues. The V gene end was trimmed by 4 bases and the J gene end by 7 bases; junction bases not matched to a gene: 8. The CDR3 sequence is CASSLPGQGREQYF. DNA for the CDR3: TGCGCCAGCAGCCTCCCGGGACAGGGGAGGGAGCAGTACTTC.

The chain is built from TRBV21-1 and TRBJ1-5; TRBD1, as called in the table, went unchecked against the DNA. TRBV21-1 is annotated as a pseudogene. The CDR3 runs 16 residues. The CDR3, as DNA: TGTGCCAGCAGCGCCCGGGACAGGGGGTGTCGGGGGCCCCAGCATTTT. Its protein product is CASSARDRGCRGPQHF.

The V call is TRBV2, the J call TRBJ2-4, with 9 bases identical to TRBD2. The germline V gene has CDR1 SNHLY and CDR2 FYNNEI. Unmatched junction bases numbered 0, after V lost 3 bases and J lost 3 bases. The length of the CDR3 is 14 residues. CDR3 residues: CASSDSGGKNIQYF. Written as DNA, the CDR3 is TGTGCCAGCAGTGATAGCGGGGGCAAAAACATTCAGTACTTC.

V gene TRBV27 combines with J gene TRBJ1-5, with TRBD1 matching 8 bases. Germline CDR1 and CDR2: MNHEY and SMNVEV (reference sequence). The V and J ends lost 5 bases and 6 bases, in that order; junction bases with no gene match: 6. CDR3 size: 14 residues. CDR3 bases: TGTGCCAGCAGTCCCGGACAGGGACTTCAGCCCCAGCATTTT. This gives the protein CASSPGQGLQPQHF.

DNA for the CDR3: TGTGCCAGCAGCTTGAAGCCCCTAGGCGCCGGGAGGGAGACCCAGTACTTC. Its protein product is CASSLKPLGAGRETQYF. The V and J genes are TRBV5-6 and TRBJ2-5; 7 nucleotides agree with TRBD2. V dropped 1 base and J dropped 5; count of bases not matched to a gene: 14. This CDR3 is built from 17 residues. Germline-derived CDR1 and CDR2 are SGHDT and YYEEEE.